The clone carrying this TCR beta chain has more than one count but fewer than ten. Its matching antigen is unknown. The data were taken from a study of human T cells and chemical hapten exposure. Study-level points and caveats: TCRs above 1 in 1000 frequency did not change with DPC sensitization.

During construction of the library, unique molecular identifiers were attached to individual cDNA molecules for quantitative, reproducible TCR counting. Each CDR3 protein gets one entry after TCRdb re-called the RACE reads with MiXCR. The top ten hold approximately 2% of the sample, which has 130,000 or so distinct CDR3 sequences, about 8.2% seen once. Specified time point: healthy volunteer bleed at 2 weeks. Extraction yielded total RNA from whole blood (unfractionated). Germline CDR1 is KGHSH and CDR2 is LQKENI. This CDR3 has 13 residues. The V end lost 6 bases, the J end lost 5 bases, and 13 bases lay between the germline ends.

This chain joins TRBV18 and TRBJ1-1; no clear D gene. The clonotype originates from a male donor in good health. Some clones in this sample may be carry-over from other donors' samples. The sequenced material came from whole blood. The DNA for the CDR3 is TGTGCCAGCTCTGAGCAGGTTTCTACTGAAGCTTTCTTT. Translated, it gives CASSEQVSTEAFF.